Listed below are T cell receptor beta chains from one sample, sequenced in a study of T cells in localized non-small cell lung cancer. The data were produced by immunoSEQ multiplex PCR, yet TCRdb's version contains in-frame clones alone and is incomplete. The sample lists approximately 52,000 clones, 70% to 80% occurring once. The sample here was peripheral blood, taken before any cancer treatment. Every receptor here comes from a man between 40 and 70 years old with stage I squamous cell lung carcinoma. CDR3s include the opening cysteine and the closing phenylalanine or tryptophan. The order of the fields is clone size, V gene, D gene, J gene, CDR3 DNA, CDR3 protein. D genes are given only for firm matches. The listing skips clone size in some rows; elsewhere it reads once, few, many or a size class.

>-|TRBV28|TRBD2|TRBJ2-5
TGTGCCAGCAGTTCCAGCGGGGGGGCCGTGGAGACCCAGTACTTC
CASSSSGGAVETQYF
>-|TRBV11-2|-|TRBJ1-2
TGTGCCAGCAGCTTAGGGGAAAACTATGGCTACACCTTC
CASSLGENYGYTF
>-|TRBV9|-|TRBJ1-6
TGTGCCAGCAGCGTGGGGACGGTCGGCAATTCACCCCTCCACTTT
CASSVGTVGNSPLHF
>-|TRBV19|-|TRBJ1-1
TGTGCCAGTAGTATAATCGGTTGGGAAGCTTTCTTT
CASSIIGWEAFF
>-|TRBV9|-|TRBJ1-4
TGTGCCAGCCACAGGGAGGAGGCAACTAATGAAAAACTGTTTTTT
CASHREEATNEKLFF
>-|TRBV6-6|-|TRBJ2-7
TGTGCCAGCAGCCCCGGGCTTGACTACGAGCAGTACTTC
CASSPGLDYEQYF
>-|TRBV28|-|TRBJ2-2
TGTGCCAGCAGAAGTACCGGGGAGCTGTTTTTT
CASRSTGELFF
>-|TRBV7-9|-|TRBJ1-2
TGTGCCAGCAGCTTAGCAGGGAATAACTATGGCTACACCTTC
CASSLAGNNYGYTF
>-|TRBV28|-|TRBJ2-7
TGTGCCAGCAGTTTGCTTGAGATCTACGAGCAGTACTTC
CASSLLEIYEQYF
>-|TRBV9|-|TRBJ1-5
TGTGCCAGCAGCGTCGATGGAAGTAGCAATCAGCCCCAGCATTTT
CASSVDGSSNQPQHF
>few|TRBV11-3|-|TRBJ2-7
TGTGCCAGCAGTCGGGACTACGAGCAGTACTTC
CASSRDYEQYF
>-|TRBV9|TRBD1|TRBJ2-5
TGTGCCAGCAGCGATGGACAGGGGTGGGGAGAGACCCAGTACTTC
CASSDGQGWGETQYF
>-|TRBV18|TRBD2|TRBJ2-1
TGTGCCAGCTCAACCGGGACTAGTAGGGGTGCTGAGCAGTTCTTC
CASSTGTSRGAEQFF
>-|TRBV19|-|TRBJ2-4
TGTGCCAGTAGGGGGGCCGGGACATTGAACTTC
CASRGAGTLNF
>few|TRBV30|-|TRBJ2-5
TGTGCCTCCGGCGGACGGGAAGAGACCCAGTACTTC
CASGGREETQYF
>-|TRBV5-1|TRBD1|TRBJ2-5
TGCGCCAGCAGCCGGACAGGGGGCGAGGAGACCCAGTACTTC
CASSRTGGEETQYF
>few|TRBV14|-|TRBJ1-4
TGTGCCAGCAGCAGGTCGGTGAATGAAAAACTGTTTTTT
CASSRSVNEKLFF
>-|TRBV28|-|TRBJ1-2
TGTGCCGCTCAGGAACATCAGAGAGGCTACACCTTC
CAAQEHQRGYTF
>-|TRBV5-4|-|TRBJ2-4
TGTGCCAGCAGCTTGACAGATAACATTCAGTACTTC
CASSLTDNIQYF
>-|TRBV7-8|TRBD1|TRBJ2-2
TGTGCCAGCAGCTCCTCCACAGGGGGTACCGGGGAGCTGTTTTTT
CASSSSTGGTGELFF
>-|TRBV6-5|-|TRBJ1-1
TGTGCCAGCACCTCAAACAGGGCGAACACTGAAGCTTTCTTT
CASTSNRANTEAFF
>-|TRBV6-1|-|TRBJ2-1
TGTGCCAGCAGCCCTCTGTGGCGTGAGCAGTTCTTC
CASSPLWREQFF
>-|TRBV19|-|TRBJ1-3
TGTGCCAGTACCCTCCTAAGTGGGAGAAACACCATATATTTT
CASTLLSGRNTIYF
>once|TRBV2|TRBD1|TRBJ2-3
TGTGCCAGCCACCCGGGACAGGCAGATACGCAGTATTTT
CASHPGQADTQYF
>-|TRBV30|-|TRBJ2-1
TGTGCCTGGAGTGGAGATGAGCAGTTCTTC
CAWSGDEQFF
>-|TRBV19|TRBD1|TRBJ2-7
TGTGCCAGTAGAGGGACAGGGACCTACGAGCAGTACTTC
CASRGTGTYEQYF
>few|TRBV4-3|-|TRBJ1-3
TGCGCCAGCAGCCAAGACCGGCTAGCTGGAAACACCATATATTTT
CASSQDRLAGNTIYF
>-|TRBV27|TRBD1|TRBJ1-4
TGTGCCAGCGGGAGGAGGACAGGGAATGAAAAACTGTTTTTT
CASGRRTGNEKLFF
>-|TRBV18|TRBD1|TRBJ2-1
TGTGCCAGCTCACCACGGGGACAGGACAATGAGCAGTTCTTC
CASSPRGQDNEQFF
>-|TRBV30|-|TRBJ2-2
TGTGCCTGGAGTTCCATGACCGGGGAGCTGTTTTTT
CAWSSMTGELFF
>-|TRBV13|-|TRBJ2-7
TGTGCCAGCAGCTCTCGGGCCTCCCTCGACGAGCAGTACTTC
CASSSRASLDEQYF
>-|TRBV7-8|TRBD1|TRBJ1-2
TGTGCCAGCAGCTTAGAGGGACAGGGGGCCTATGGCTACACCTTC
CASSLEGQGAYGYTF
>-|TRBV11-3|-|TRBJ2-1
TGTGCCAGCAGCTTAGGACCAACCCGGGAGCAGTTCTTC
CASSLGPTREQFF
>-|TRBV6-1|-|TRBJ2-7
TGTGCCAGCAGTGAGTCGGGGCGTTACGAGCAGTACTTC
CASSESGRYEQYF
>-|TRBV20-1|-|TRBJ1-1
TGCAGTGCTAGAATGAACACTGAAGCTTTCTTT
CSARMNTEAFF
>-|TRBV6-1|TRBD2|TRBJ2-3
TGTGCCAGCTCGGGAGGAATCGAGGGGACAGATACGCAGTATTTT
CASSGGIEGTDTQYF
>once|TRBV4-3|-|TRBJ2-5
TGCGCCAGCAGCCAATCACAGGGTTTTAGGGAGACCCAGTACTTC
CASSQSQGFRETQYF
>-|TRBV19|TRBD2|TRBJ2-5
TGTGCCAGTAGTATCCCCGGGGGGGCGAAGACCCAGTACTTC
CASSIPGGAKTQYF
>once|TRBV28|TRBD2|TRBJ2-5
TGTGCCAGCAGTTTAAATCTAGCGGTCCCGGAGACCCAGTACTTC
CASSLNLAVPETQYF
>once|TRBV7-2|-|TRBJ1-1
TGTGCCAGCAGCTTAGAGTCGATGGGAGTCGGACGTGAAGCTTTCTTT
CASSLESMGVGREAFF
>-|TRBV6-5|TRBD1|TRBJ1-6
TGTGCCAGCACCCCAGGGGGGTTTTCACCCCTCCACTTT
CASTPGGFSPLHF
>-|TRBV11-2|TRBD1|TRBJ1-4
TGTGCCAGCAGTTATGGACAGGGACCTGAAAAACTGTTTTTT
CASSYGQGPEKLFF
>-|TRBV9|-|TRBJ2-7
TGTGCCAGCAACGACGAGCAGTACTTC
CASNDEQYF
>-|TRBV7-3|TRBD1|TRBJ2-2
TGTGCCAGCAGCTTAGTTATACAGGGGACCGGGGAGCTGTTTTTT
CASSLVIQGTGELFF
>-|TRBV5-1|TRBD2|TRBJ2-3
TGCGCCAGCAGCTTCGCGTGGACGGCGCTAGCGGGGCAGACCGACACAGATACGCAGTATTTT
CASSFAWTALAGQTDTDTQYF
>-|TRBV10-3|TRBD1|TRBJ1-1
TGTGCCATCAGTGGAGGACAGGCCAGATCTGAAGCTTTCTTT
CAISGGQARSEAFF
>-|TRBV7-9|-|TRBJ1-3
TGTGCCAGCAGCCCACCGCGGCGGATTGGAAACACCATATATTTT
CASSPPRRIGNTIYF
>-|TRBV10-3|TRBD1|TRBJ1-1
TGTGCCATCAGTGCGGCAACAGGGGGAGGCACTGAAGCTTTCTTT
CAISAATGGGTEAFF
>-|TRBV6-1|-|TRBJ1-2
TGTGCCAGCTTGGGGGAAGTGGAGGTCCGGTTCGGCTACACCTTC
CASLGEVEVRFGYTF
>-|TRBV5-1|TRBD1|TRBJ2-5
TGCGCCAGCAGCTTGCTGGGACAGGGGGCTTTGGAGACCCAGTACTTC
CASSLLGQGALETQYF
>once|TRBV19|TRBD1|TRBJ2-6
TGTGCCAGTAGTCCGGACAGGGAAGAATCTGGGGCCAACGTCCTGACTTTC
CASSPDREESGANVLTF
>-|TRBV5-6|-|TRBJ2-7
TGTGCCAGCAGCCCAAGTGACAGACTGGAAAGGGGGTACTTC
CASSPSDRLERGYF
>-|TRBV6-1|-|TRBJ1-5
TGTGCCGGACAGTTGGGCAATCAGCCCCAGCATTTT
CAGQLGNQPQHF
>-|TRBV4-2|-|TRBJ2-3
TGTGCCAGCAGCCAAGGATTAAGACAGGGAGGGGATACGCAGTATTTT
CASSQGLRQGGDTQYF
>-|TRBV18|-|TRBJ1-4
TGTGCCAGCTCACCACTCGGCAATAGGGGTGGGACAACTAATGAAAAACTGTTTTTT
CASSPLGNRGGTTNEKLFF
>-|TRBV7-2|-|TRBJ2-1
TGTGCCAGCAGCTTAAGCGAGGGGTCTTACAATGAGCAGTTCTTC
CASSLSEGSYNEQFF
>-|TRBV28|TRBD1|TRBJ2-7
TGTGCCAGCAGTGTACAGGGGAGCTCCTACGAGCAGTACTTC
CASSVQGSSYEQYF
>few|TRBV2|-|TRBJ1-2
TGTGCCAGCAGTGAGGTCAGGGAAGACTATGGCTACACCTTC
CASSEVREDYGYTF
>medium-sized|TRBV19|-|TRBJ2-7
TGTGCCAGTAGTGAGACTACACTGGGGTACGAGCAGTACTTC
CASSETTLGYEQYF
>-|TRBV7-9|-|TRBJ2-7
TGTGCCAGCAGCGTAGCTACAGGGTCGATCAGCGAGCAGTACTTC
CASSVATGSISEQYF